These 5 T cell receptor beta chains share one sample of origin, sequenced in a study of T cell responses to AZD1222 COVID-19 vaccine. Clones were sequenced by immunoSEQ multiplex PCR, and TCRdb holds only the in-frame ones, with some missing. The sample includes about 140,000 clones, around 90% seen only once; the top ten take about 6%. Sequences were derived from peripheral blood, sampled on day 0 of AZD1222 vaccination. The source is an adult in good health.

This chain joins TRBV28 and TRBJ1-2; TRBD1 matches 12 bases. Trimming at V came to 4 bases and at J to 5 bases, leaving 8 bases not matched to a gene. The germline V gene has CDR1 MDHEN and CDR2 SYDVKM. The CDR3 length is 16 residues. The CDR3 spells CASSSGQGARLYGYTF. Here the CDR3 DNA reads TGTGCCAGCAGTTCGGGACAGGGGGCGCGATTGTATGGCTACACCTTC.

The V gene is TRBV19, the J gene TRBJ2-5; no clear D gene. Trimming took off 3 bases at V and 2 bases at J, with 7 bases between the two ends. Germline V gives CDR1 LNHDA, CDR2 SQIVND (reference sequence). CDR3 length equals 13 residues. CDR3 sequence (DNA): TGTGCCAGTAGTATGACCCTTCAAGAGACCCAGTACTTC. It specifies CASSMTLQETQYF.

The J gene is TRBJ2-5, the V gene TRBV29-1; the D is unclear. Germline loops: CDR1 SQVTM, CDR2 ANQGSEA. This CDR3 spans 11 amino acids. The V gene lost 2 bases and the J gene lost 3 bases, with 4 bases spanning the gap. The CDR3 DNA is TGCAGCGTTGAAATGAAAGAGACCCAGTACTTC. It encodes CSVEMKETQYF. Full variable domain (rest looked up from reference TRBV29-1 and TRBJ2-5): SAVISQKPSRDICQRGTSLTIQCQVDSQVTMMFWYRQQPGQSLTLIATANQGSEATYESGFVIDKFPISRPNLTFSTLTVSNMSPEDSSIYLCSVEMKETQYFGPGTRLLVL.

The chain uses TRBV29-1 and TRBJ1-1; weak D call: TRBD1 (6 bases). The CDR3 contains 13 residues. CDR1 is SQVTM, CDR2 ANQGSEA, per germline. CDR3 coding DNA: TGCACCTCTAACGAAGGGGGGGTCCATGAAGCTTTCTTT. As protein: CTSNEGGVHEAFF.

This clone was detected only a few times. The chain employs TRBV20-1 and TRBJ2-3, with 9 bases fitting TRBD2. The CDR3 totals 16 residues. The trim removed 3 bases at V and 0 bases at J, leaving 7 bases unmatched. Germline V gene sequence: CDR1 DFQATT, CDR2 SNEGSKA (reference sequence). The CDR3 spells CSASARLAESTDTQYF. The CDR3 nucleotides read TGCAGTGCTAGTGCGCGACTAGCGGAGAGCACAGATACGCAGTATTTT.